Included here is one TCR beta chain sequence, with context. Germline V CDR1 and CDR2: SEHNR, FQNEAQ (reference sequence). This CDR3 is built from 13 residues. The data stem from a study of CXCR3-negative and CXCR3-positive naive CD8 T cells. Each TRB cDNA library was prepared by 5' RACE (with UMI labels). Following a re-call of the 5' RACE reads, TCRdb has one entry per CDR3 protein and lacks DNA. Its clone listing holds tens of thousands of distinct CDR3 sequences. The sample taken for sequencing was memory CD8+ T cells from blood. The clonotype comes from a human donor in good health. Some clones in this sample may be carry-over from other donors' samples. The chain uses TRBV7-9 and TRBJ2-5. The CDR3 sequence: CASSLPGMETQYF. The full variable domain, its missing parts supplied by reference TRBV7-9 and TRBJ2-5, is DTGVSQNPRHKITKRGQNVTFRCDPISEHNRLYWYRQTLGQGPEFLTYFQNEAQLEKSRLLSDRFSAERPKGSFSTLEIQRTEQGDSAMYLCASSLPGMETQYFGPGTRLLVL.